This TCR beta chain derives from a study of T cells in Graves' hyperthyroidism and ophthalmopathy. Study results and limitations: Within blood appeared most thyroid clonotypes that had expanded above 0.001. Classification by a 13 V-J model distinguished ophthalmopathy from stable hyperthyroidism.

Amplification yielded TCR beta CDR3 regions, with RNA transcripts as the source. First-round RT-PCR of the TCR CDR3 relied on the HTBI primer set. Using its own MiXCR run on the multiplex PCR reads, TCRdb lists one record per CDR3 protein. The sample consists of about 590,000 distinct CDR3 sequences, less than 20% of them appearing once. The PBMCs studied were ones that came from about 10 ml fresh peripheral blood. Many counts were recorded for this clonotype. What it binds is unknown. This TCR derives from a woman aged 30 to 39 with Graves' hyperthyroidism. What was sequenced was blood.

Here the CDR3 reads CASSFEGNEQFF. The CDR3 nucleotides are TGTGCCAGCAGTTTTGAGGGGAATGAGCAGTTCTTC. V is TRBV27 and J is TRBJ2-1, with D possibly called TRBD1 or TRBD2 (5 bases each). The V gene lost 3 bases and the J gene lost 7 bases, with 7 bases spanning the gap. Germline-derived CDR1 and CDR2 are MNHEY and SMNVEV (reference sequence). The CDR3 consists of 12 residues.